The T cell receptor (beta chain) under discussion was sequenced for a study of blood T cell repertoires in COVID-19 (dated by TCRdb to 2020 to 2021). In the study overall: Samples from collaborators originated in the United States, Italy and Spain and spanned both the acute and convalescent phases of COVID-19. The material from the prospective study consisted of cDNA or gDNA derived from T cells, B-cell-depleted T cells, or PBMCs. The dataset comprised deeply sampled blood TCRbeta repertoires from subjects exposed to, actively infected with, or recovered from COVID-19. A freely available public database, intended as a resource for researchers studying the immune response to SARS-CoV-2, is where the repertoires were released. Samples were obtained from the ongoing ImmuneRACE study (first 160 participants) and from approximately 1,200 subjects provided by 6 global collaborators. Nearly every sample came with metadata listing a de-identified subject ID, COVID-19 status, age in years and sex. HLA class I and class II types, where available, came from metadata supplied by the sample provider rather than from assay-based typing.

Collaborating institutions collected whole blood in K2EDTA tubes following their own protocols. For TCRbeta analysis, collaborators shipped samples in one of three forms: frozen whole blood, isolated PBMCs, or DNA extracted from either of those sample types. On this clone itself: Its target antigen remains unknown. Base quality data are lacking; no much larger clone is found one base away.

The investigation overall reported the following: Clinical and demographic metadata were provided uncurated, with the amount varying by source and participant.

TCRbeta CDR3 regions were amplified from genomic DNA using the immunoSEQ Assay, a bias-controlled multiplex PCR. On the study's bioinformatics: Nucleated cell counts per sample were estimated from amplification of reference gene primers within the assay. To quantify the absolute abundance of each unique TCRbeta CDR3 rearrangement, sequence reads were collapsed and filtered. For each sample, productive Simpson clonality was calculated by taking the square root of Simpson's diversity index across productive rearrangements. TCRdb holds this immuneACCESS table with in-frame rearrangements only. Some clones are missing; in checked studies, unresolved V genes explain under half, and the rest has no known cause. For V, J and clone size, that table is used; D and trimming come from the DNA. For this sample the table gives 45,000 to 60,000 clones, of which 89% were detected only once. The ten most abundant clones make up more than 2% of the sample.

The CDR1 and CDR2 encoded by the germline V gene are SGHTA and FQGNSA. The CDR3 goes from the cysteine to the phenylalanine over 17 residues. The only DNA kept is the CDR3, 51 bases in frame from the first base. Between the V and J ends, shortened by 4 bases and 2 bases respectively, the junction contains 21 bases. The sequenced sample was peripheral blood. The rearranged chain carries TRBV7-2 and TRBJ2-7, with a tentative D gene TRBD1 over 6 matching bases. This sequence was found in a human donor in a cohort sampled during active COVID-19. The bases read TGTGCCAGCAGCTACGTAACCGGGACACGGATGGCCTACGAGCAGTACTTC. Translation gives CASSYVTGTRMAYEQYF.